The source of this T cell receptor (beta chain) is a study of molecular identifiers for immune sequencing clone quantification. Listed TCR primers and previously described methods were used for bulk TCR libraries. TCRdb recomputed calls from the PCR reads with MiXCR, one row per CDR3 protein. The data show 550,000 to 750,000 distinct CDR3 sequences, 15% to 20% seen once. General study findings and limits: It was shown that clones above 20 RNA copies held over 97% of effector molecules, but under 1% in naive cells. Even with about a million naive cells present, spiked Jurkat TCR RNA from one cell was reportedly detectable.

Germline CDR1 reads SGHAT; CDR2 reads FQNNGV. V dropped 4 bases and J dropped 0 bases, with 13 bases sitting between them. This CDR3 is built from 15 residues. When naive CD8 T cells were sorted, they were gated as CD8+CD4-CCR7+CD45RA+. For this clonotype: What it binds is not known.

The genes are TRBV11-2 and TRBJ2-7; maybe TRBD2 (5 bases). This TCR derives from a human donor in good health. Some libraries in this study had Jurkat cell RNA spiked in. The sequenced sample consisted of naive CD8+ T cells from blood, with Jurkat cell RNA spiked in. Indicated subset: FACS-sorted CD8+CD4-CCR7+CD45RA+ naive T cells. The CDR3 here is CASSSGLLISYEQYF. In nucleotides, the CDR3 is TGTGCCAGCAGCTCTGGACTTCTTATCTCCTACGAGCAGTACTTC.